The rows below give T cell receptor beta chains drawn from one sample of a study of blood T cell repertoires in COVID-19. Some clones are missing from TCRdb's copy, which holds only in-frame ones; the method was immunoSEQ multiplex PCR. Among approximately 210,000 clones listed, around four fifths were seen once. Sequenced input: peripheral blood. The receptors here all came from a human donor in a cohort sampled during active COVID-19. The CDR3 runs from the conserved cysteine through the conserved F or W. A D gene is named only where the DNA matches it firmly. Not all rows give a size; the values are once, few, many and, for expanded clones, a class.

v_call	j_call	clone_size	d_call	cdr3_aa	cdr3_nt
TRBV14	TRBJ1-3	NA	NA	CASSQVGLRVSSGNTIYF	TGTGCCAGCAGCCAAGTCGGCCTCAGGGTCAGCTCTGGAAACACCATATATTTT
TRBV10-3	TRBJ2-5	NA	NA	CATGEETQYF	TGTGCCACAGGGGAAGAGACCCAGTACTTC
TRBV4-1	TRBJ2-3	medium-sized	TRBD2	CASSRTSGGEPDTQYF	TGCGCCAGCAGCCGTACTAGCGGGGGGGAGCCAGATACGCAGTATTTT
TRBV5-1	TRBJ2-5	NA	TRBD1	CASRIWDRIQETQYF	TGCGCCAGCAGAATCTGGGACAGAATACAAGAGACCCAGTACTTC
TRBV15	TRBJ2-6	NA	TRBD1	CATDRASGANVLTF	TGTGCCACGGACAGGGCCTCTGGGGCCAACGTCCTGACTTTC
TRBV9	TRBJ2-3	once	NA	CASSNRGASTDTQYF	TGTGCCAGCAGCAACCGGGGGGCCAGCACAGATACGCAGTATTTT
TRBV3-1/TRBV3-2	TRBJ2-1	NA	NA	CASSHRGGAYVNEQFF	TGTGCCAGCAGTCATCGAGGGGGGGCCTATGTTAATGAGCAGTTCTTC
TRBV3-1/TRBV3-2	TRBJ2-5	NA	TRBD1	CASRSDRGRVETQYF	TGTGCCAGCAGATCAGACAGGGGGCGGGTGGAGACCCAGTACTTC
TRBV10-3	TRBJ2-1	NA	TRBD1	CATMKDSGTDTYNEQFF	TGTGCCACCATGAAAGATTCCGGGACAGATACCTACAATGAGCAGTTCTTC
TRBV7-9	TRBJ1-6	NA	TRBD1	CASSTGDSPLHF	TGTGCCAGCAGCACAGGGGACTCACCCCTCCACTTT
TRBV29-1	TRBJ2-5	NA	TRBD2	CSAPGLAETQYF	TGCAGCGCTCCGGGACTAGCGGAGACCCAGTACTTC
TRBV7-8	TRBJ2-3	NA	NA	CASSLDQAKRTDTQYF	TGTGCCAGCAGCTTAGATCAGGCGAAACGCACAGATACGCAGTATTTT
TRBV5-1	TRBJ2-5	once	NA	CASSFLSGAETQYF	TGCGCCAGCAGCTTTCTGTCAGGGGCGGAGACCCAGTACTTC
TRBV19	TRBJ2-6	NA	TRBD1	CASDRGSFSGANVLTF	TGTGCCAGCGACAGGGGAAGCTTTTCTGGGGCCAACGTCCTGACTTTC
TRBV30	TRBJ1-5	NA	NA	CAWRGAGSNQPQHF	TGTGCCTGGAGGGGGGCGGGTAGCAATCAGCCCCAGCATTTT
TRBV19	TRBJ1-6	NA	TRBD1	CASTHRTGEWESPLHF	TGTGCCAGTACCCACCGGACAGGCGAGTGGGAATCACCCCTCCACTTT
TRBV5-1	TRBJ1-1	NA	TRBD1	CASSLTLAGGVSTEAFF	TGCGCCAGCAGCTTGACATTAGCAGGGGGCGTTAGCACTGAAGCTTTCTTT
TRBV5-1	TRBJ2-2	few	NA	CASSLNQAGELFF	TGCGCCAGCAGCTTGAATCAGGCCGGGGAGCTGTTTTTT
TRBV18	TRBJ1-1	once	NA	CASSPEAVMAFF	TGTGCCAGCTCACCAGAGGCGGTCATGGCTTTCTTT
TRBV5-8	TRBJ1-2	NA	NA	CASSLVRGVPGYTF	TGTGCCAGCAGCTTGGTTCGGGGGGTACCTGGCTACACCTTC
TRBV7-3	TRBJ2-2	NA	NA	CASSLGGGSANTGELFF	TGTGCCAGCAGCTTAGGAGGCGGAAGCGCGAACACCGGGGAGCTGTTTTTT
TRBV7-8	TRBJ2-2	NA	TRBD1	CASSLGQLTGELFF	TGTGCCAGCAGCTTGGGACAGCTCACCGGGGAGCTGTTTTTT
TRBV28	TRBJ2-5	NA	NA	CASREQRGETQYF	TGTGCCAGCAGAGAACAAAGAGGGGAGACCCAGTACTTC
TRBV2	TRBJ2-2	NA	NA	CASSEIEGGTGELFF	TGTGCCAGCAGTGAAATCGAAGGGGGCACCGGGGAGCTGTTTTTT
TRBV30	TRBJ1-6	NA	NA	CAWSDLPLGNSPLHF	TGTGCCTGGAGTGATCTGCCTTTGGGCAATTCACCCCTCCACTTT